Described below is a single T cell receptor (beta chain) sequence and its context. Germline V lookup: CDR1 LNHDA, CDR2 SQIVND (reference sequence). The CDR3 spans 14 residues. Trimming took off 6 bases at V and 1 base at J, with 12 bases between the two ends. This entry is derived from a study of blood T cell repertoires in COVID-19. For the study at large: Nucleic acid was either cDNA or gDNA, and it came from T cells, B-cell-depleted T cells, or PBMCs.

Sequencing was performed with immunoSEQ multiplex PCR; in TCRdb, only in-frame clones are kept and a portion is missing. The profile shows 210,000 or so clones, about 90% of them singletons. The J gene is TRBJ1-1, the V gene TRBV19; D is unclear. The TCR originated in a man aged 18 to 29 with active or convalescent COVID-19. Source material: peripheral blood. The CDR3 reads CASSPRVENTEAFF. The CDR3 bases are TGTGCCAGTAGCCCCCGGGTCGAGAACACTGAAGCTTTCTTT.